This note documents a single T cell receptor (beta chain) sequence. This clonotype was counted once. Its antigen specificity is not known. One base away there is no much larger clone; base qualities are not given. A read on its own is weak evidence. Library generation was performed with PCR. Sequenced on an Illumina HiSeq 2500. Molecular barcoding was employed in the preparation of TCR libraries, with unique molecular identifiers being used to normalize TCRbeta repertoire quantification. TCRdb trimmed the raw reads at Q25, called clones with MiXCR and kept productive beta chains. Duplicate CDR3 protein sequences are folded into a single record with the most common DNA and genes. Here the sample has around 370,000 distinct CDR3 sequences; around a tenth occur a single time. The ten top clones hold around 2.5% of the sample. Trimming removed 0 bases from V and 3 bases from J, leaving 8 bases between the germline ends. Inclusive of the bounding cysteine and phenylalanine, the CDR3 is 13 residues long. The kept DNA is CDR3 alone, 39 bases in frame from the first base. Via the germline V gene (reference sequence), CDR1 is DFQATT and CDR2 SNEGSKA.

This entry is derived from a study of T-cell reconstitution after alpha-beta-depleted transplantation in children (dated by TCRdb to 2015 to 2016). With respect to the entire study: Using TCR repertoire profiling, the study quantitatively followed how T-cell immune reconstitution unfolded in children after TCRalphabeta/CD19-depleted allogeneic hematopoietic cell transplantation.

This receptor chain uses TRBV20-1 and TRBJ1-1; TRBD1 is a possible D gene, resting on 5 matching bases. The sample was PBMCs from the stem cell graft donor, taken from the stem cell graft. This receptor was identified in a human donor who donated a stem cell graft to a child with acute lymphoblastic leukemia. At the DNA level, the sequence is TGCAGTGCTAGAGACCGACAGTACACTGAAGCTTTCTTT. Its amino acids are CSARDRQYTEAFF.